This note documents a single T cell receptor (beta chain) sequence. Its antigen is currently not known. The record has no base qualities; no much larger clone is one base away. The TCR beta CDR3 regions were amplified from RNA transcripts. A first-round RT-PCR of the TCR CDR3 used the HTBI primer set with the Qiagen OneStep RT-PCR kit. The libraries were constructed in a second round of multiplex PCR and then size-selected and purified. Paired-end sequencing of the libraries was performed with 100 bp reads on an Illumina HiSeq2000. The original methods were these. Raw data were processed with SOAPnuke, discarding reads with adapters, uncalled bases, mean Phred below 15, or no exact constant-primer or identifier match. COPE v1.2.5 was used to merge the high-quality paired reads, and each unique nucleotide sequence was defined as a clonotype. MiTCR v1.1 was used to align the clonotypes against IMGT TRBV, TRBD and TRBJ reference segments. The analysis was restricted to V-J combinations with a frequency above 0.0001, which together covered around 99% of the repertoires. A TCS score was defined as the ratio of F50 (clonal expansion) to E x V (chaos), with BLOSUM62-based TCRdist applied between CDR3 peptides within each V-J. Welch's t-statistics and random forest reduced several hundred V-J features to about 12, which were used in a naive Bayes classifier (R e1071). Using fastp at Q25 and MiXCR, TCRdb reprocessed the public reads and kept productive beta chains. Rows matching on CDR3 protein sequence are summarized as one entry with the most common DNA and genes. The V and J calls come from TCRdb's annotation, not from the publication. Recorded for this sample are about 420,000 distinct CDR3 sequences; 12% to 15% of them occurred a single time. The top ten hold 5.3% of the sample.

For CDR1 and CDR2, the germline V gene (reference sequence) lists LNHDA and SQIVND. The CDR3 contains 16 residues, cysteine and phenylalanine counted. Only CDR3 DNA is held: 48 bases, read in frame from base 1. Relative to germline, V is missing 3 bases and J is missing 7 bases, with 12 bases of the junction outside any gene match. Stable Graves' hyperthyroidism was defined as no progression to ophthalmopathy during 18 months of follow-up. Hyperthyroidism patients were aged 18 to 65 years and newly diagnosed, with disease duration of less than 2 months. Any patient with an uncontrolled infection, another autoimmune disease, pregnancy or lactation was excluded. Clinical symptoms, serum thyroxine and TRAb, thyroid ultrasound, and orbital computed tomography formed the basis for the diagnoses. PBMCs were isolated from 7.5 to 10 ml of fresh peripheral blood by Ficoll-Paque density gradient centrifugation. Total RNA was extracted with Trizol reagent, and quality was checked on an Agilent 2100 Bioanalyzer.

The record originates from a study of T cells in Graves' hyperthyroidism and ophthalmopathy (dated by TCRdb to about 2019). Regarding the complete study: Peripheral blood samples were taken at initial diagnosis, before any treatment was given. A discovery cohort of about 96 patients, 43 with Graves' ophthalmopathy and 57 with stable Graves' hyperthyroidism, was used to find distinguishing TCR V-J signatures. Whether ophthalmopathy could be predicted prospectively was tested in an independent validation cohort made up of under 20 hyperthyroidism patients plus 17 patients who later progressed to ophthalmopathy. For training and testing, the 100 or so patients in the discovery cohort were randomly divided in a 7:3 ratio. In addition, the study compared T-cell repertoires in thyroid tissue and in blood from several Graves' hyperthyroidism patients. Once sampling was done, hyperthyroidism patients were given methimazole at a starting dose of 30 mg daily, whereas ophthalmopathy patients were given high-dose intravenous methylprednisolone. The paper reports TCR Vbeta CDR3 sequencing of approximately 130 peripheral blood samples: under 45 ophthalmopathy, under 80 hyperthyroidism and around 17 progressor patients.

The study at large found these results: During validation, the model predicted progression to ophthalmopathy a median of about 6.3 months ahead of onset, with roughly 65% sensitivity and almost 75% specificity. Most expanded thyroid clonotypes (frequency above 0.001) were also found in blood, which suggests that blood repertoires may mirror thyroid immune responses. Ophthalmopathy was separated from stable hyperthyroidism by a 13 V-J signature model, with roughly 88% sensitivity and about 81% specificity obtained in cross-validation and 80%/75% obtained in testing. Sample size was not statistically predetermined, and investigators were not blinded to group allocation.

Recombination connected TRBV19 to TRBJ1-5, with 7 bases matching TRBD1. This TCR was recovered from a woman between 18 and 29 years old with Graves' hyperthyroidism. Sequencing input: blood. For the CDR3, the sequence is CASSIPGEGARQPQHF. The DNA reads TGTGCCAGTAGTATCCCCGGGGAGGGGGCACGGCAGCCCCAGCATTTT.